These T cell receptor beta chains were read from a single sample in a study of control samples from healthy donors and cancer patients. This table comes from immunoSEQ multiplex PCR, and its TCRdb copy is limited to in-frame clones, with some not included. Of about 34,000 clones listed, approximately 86% are singletons. The sequenced sample was PBMCs. The source is a woman in her thirties or forties with lung cancer. The CDR3 runs from the conserved cysteine through the conserved F or W. A D gene is named only where the DNA matches it firmly. The size entry is marked missing in some rows and otherwise reads once, few, many or a size class.

D gene	V gene	CDR3 length	clone size	J gene	CDR3 protein	CDR3 DNA
-	TRBV30	14	-	TRBJ2-7	CAWSVRQAVYEQYF	TGTGCCTGGAGTGTAAGGCAGGCAGTTTACGAGCAGTACTTC
-	TRBV10-3	12	few	TRBJ1-2	CAIKGGDYGYTF	TGTGCCATCAAGGGGGGGGACTATGGCTACACCTTC
-	TRBV5-1	14	-	TRBJ2-6	CASSRLSGANVLTF	TGCGCCAGCAGTCGGCTTTCTGGGGCCAACGTCCTGACTTTC
-	TRBV30	13	once	TRBJ2-5	CAWARGAQETQYF	TGTGCCTGGGCCCGCGGGGCTCAAGAGACCCAGTACTTC
TRBD1	TRBV2	13	-	TRBJ1-1	CASKGQENTEAFF	TGTGCCAGCAAGGGACAGGAGAACACTGAAGCTTTCTTT
-	TRBV5-1	14	-	TRBJ1-2	CASSLTGTSGGYTF	TGCGCCAGCAGCTTGACCGGGACGAGTGGTGGCTACACCTTC
-	TRBV3-1/TRBV3-2	15	-	TRBJ1-4	CASSLGQPYNEKLFF	TGTGCCAGCAGCCTAGGACAGCCTTATAATGAAAAACTGTTTTTT
-	TRBV5-6	16	-	TRBJ2-5	CASSLRRGSAQETQYF	TGTGCCAGCAGCTTGAGGCGGGGCAGCGCCCAAGAGACCCAGTACTTC
-	TRBV4-1	15	-	TRBJ2-3	CASSQEAAGRIPEEW	TGCGCCAGCAGCCAAGAAGCGGCCGGGCGCATCCCTGAGGAGTGG
-	TRBV6-5	15	-	TRBJ1-3	CASSFGGIVGNTIYF	TGTGCCAGCAGTTTTGGGGGGATAGTTGGAAACACCATATATTTT
-	TRBV18	17	-	TRBJ1-5	CASSPPRWDGSNQPQHF	TGTGCCAGCTCACCACCGCGCTGGGACGGGAGCAATCAGCCCCAGCATTTT
-	TRBV6-5	12	-	TRBJ2-7	CATLTVSYEQYF	TGTGCAACACTGACAGTCTCCTACGAGCAGTACTTC
TRBD2	TRBV19	15	few	TRBJ2-3	CASSPTSGVTDTQYF	TGTGCCAGTAGTCCCACTAGCGGGGTGACAGATACGCAGTATTTT
-	TRBV15	13	few	TRBJ1-1	CATTPGGEAEAFF	TGTGCCACCACCCCAGGTGGGGAGGCTGAAGCTTTCTTT
-	TRBV4-1	15	-	TRBJ1-6	CASRRMGTYNSPLHF	TGCGCCAGCAGAAGGATGGGAACCTATAATTCACCCCTCCACTTT
-	TRBV27	14	-	TRBJ1-5	CASSFGQGNQPQHF	TGTGCCAGCAGTTTCGGGCAGGGCAATCAGCCCCAGCATTTT
-	TRBV18	15	-	TRBJ1-2	CASSLSSGSNYGYTF	TGTGCCAGCTCCCTATCGTCAGGCTCGAACTATGGCTACACCTTC
-	TRBV6-6	14	-	TRBJ1-5	CASSSGRAGQPQHF	TGTGCCAGCAGTTCCGGACGTGCAGGGCAGCCCCAGCATTTT
TRBD2	TRBV28	16	-	TRBJ2-1	CASSLVSAGGLNEQFF	TGTGCCAGCAGTTTAGTATCGGCGGGGGGGTTAAATGAGCAGTTCTTC
TRBD1	TRBV6-5	12	-	TRBJ2-1	CASRTGRNEQFF	TGTGCCAGCCGGACAGGGAGGAATGAGCAGTTCTTC
TRBD1	TRBV19	14	-	TRBJ2-7	CASSTRTGMEEQYF	TGTGCCAGTAGTACGAGGACAGGGATGGAGGAGCAGTACTTC
TRBD1	TRBV2	16	-	TRBJ1-4	CASRKGTGQPNEKLFF	TGTGCCAGCAGGAAGGGGACGGGACAGCCAAATGAAAAACTGTTTTTT
-	TRBV5-1	15	-	TRBJ2-7	CASSSLSKGLYEQYF	TGCGCCAGCAGCTCTCTGTCAAAGGGGCTCTACGAGCAGTACTTC
TRBD1	TRBV4-2	17	-	TRBJ2-6	CASSQAKTGSGANVLTF	TGTGCCAGCAGCCAAGCCAAGACAGGGTCTGGGGCCAACGTCCTGACTTTC
-	TRBV7-2	15	-	TRBJ2-1	CASSRTSSSYNEQFF	TGTGCCAGCAGCCGGACTTCTAGCTCCTACAATGAGCAGTTCTTC
-	TRBV12-3/TRBV12-4	13	-	TRBJ1-2	CASSPRVNHGYTF	TGTGCCAGCAGCCCTCGGGTGAATCATGGCTACACCTTC
-	TRBV9	14	-	TRBJ1-6	CASSLQGIGSPLHF	TGTGCCAGCAGCCTACAGGGAATAGGCTCACCCCTCCACTTT
-	TRBV4-2	15	-	TRBJ2-1	CASSQEDGHYNEQFF	TGTGCCAGCAGCCAGGAGGACGGACACTACAATGAGCAGTTCTTC
-	TRBV28	14	-	TRBJ2-1	CASSWQGVRNEQFF	TGTGCCAGCAGTTGGCAGGGTGTCAGGAATGAGCAGTTCTTC
TRBD2	TRBV5-1	17	-	TRBJ2-2	CASSSLAGGTITGELFF	TGCGCCAGCAGCTCCTTAGCGGGGGGGACGATCACCGGGGAGCTGTTTTTT
-	TRBV19	14	-	TRBJ1-3	CASTGRRAGNTIYF	TGTGCCAGTACAGGCCGAAGGGCTGGAAACACCATATATTTT
TRBD1	TRBV6-6	15	-	TRBJ2-5	CASSWGTGHMETQYF	TGTGCCAGCAGTTGGGGGACAGGGCATATGGAGACCCAGTACTTC
-	TRBV9	15	-	TRBJ2-2	CASSSEGWNTGELFF	TGTGCCAGCAGCTCGGAGGGGTGGAACACCGGGGAGCTGTTTTTT
TRBD2	TRBV14	14	-	TRBJ2-1	CASSHLSGGGEQFF	TGTGCCAGCAGCCACCTTAGCGGGGGCGGTGAGCAGTTCTTC
-	TRBV7-2	14	-	TRBJ1-2	CASSIMRGGLGYTF	TGTGCCAGCAGCATTATGAGGGGCGGGCTCGGCTACACCTTC
-	TRBV6-1	13	-	TRBJ1-1	CASSEEWPTEAFF	TGTGCCAGCAGTGAAGAATGGCCCACTGAAGCTTTCTTT
TRBD2	TRBV25-1	18	once	TRBJ2-3	CASGPTSGAAGVTDTQYF	TGTGCCAGCGGTCCCACTAGCGGGGCCGCTGGGGTGACAGATACGCAGTATTTT
TRBD1	TRBV4-2	13	-	TRBJ2-7	CASSQLTGGEQYF	TGTGCCAGCAGCCAACTTACAGGGGGCGAGCAGTACTTC
TRBD1	TRBV27	14	-	TRBJ2-7	CASSFRTGSSEQYF	TGTGCCAGCAGTTTTAGGACAGGGAGCTCCGAGCAGTACTTC
-	TRBV20-1	9	few	TRBJ1-2	CSAPGGYTF	TGCAGTGCCCCCGGTGGCTACACCTTC
-	TRBV4-1	15	-	TRBJ2-1	CASSQELDLGLPQFF	TGCGCCAGCAGCCAAGAGTTGGACCTAGGATTACCTCAGTTCTTC
-	TRBV7-2	16	-	TRBJ2-7	CASRREGQDLTYEQYF	TGTGCCAGCAGGAGGGAAGGGCAGGACCTAACCTACGAGCAGTACTTC
TRBD2	TRBV11-2	14	once	TRBJ2-1	CASTLSGRNNEQFF	TGTGCCAGCACCCTAAGCGGGAGAAACAATGAGCAGTTCTTC
TRBD1	TRBV9	15	-	TRBJ1-3	CASSPRQGPGNTIYF	TGTGCCAGCAGCCCCAGACAGGGGCCGGGAAACACCATATATTTT
-	TRBV7-6	15	-	TRBJ2-7	CASSLVAGLSYEQYF	TGTGCCAGCAGCTTAGTGGCAGGTCTCTCCTACGAGCAGTACTTC
-	TRBV6-5	13	-	TRBJ1-1	CASAFRELTEAFF	TGTGCCAGCGCTTTCAGGGAATTAACTGAAGCTTTCTTT
TRBD1	TRBV18	15	-	TRBJ2-6	CASSPTGAGANVLTF	TGTGCCAGCTCACCAACAGGGGCTGGGGCCAACGTCCTGACTTTC
TRBD2	TRBV2	16	-	TRBJ2-2	CASRVRTSVLSGELFF	TGTGCCAGCAGGGTCCGGACTAGCGTTTTATCCGGGGAGCTGTTTTTT
TRBD1	TRBV2	14	once	TRBJ1-5	CASSGGQGTLPQHF	TGTGCCAGCAGTGGGGGACAGGGGACATTACCCCAGCATTTT
TRBD2	TRBV6-6	20	-	TRBJ2-1	CASSLSPGLAGGSSYNEQFF	TGTGCCAGCAGCTTATCCCCGGGACTAGCGGGGGGGAGCTCCTACAATGAGCAGTTCTTC
-	TRBV15	15	-	TRBJ2-1	CATSRTSSSYNEQFF	TGTGCCACCAGCAGGACTTCGAGCTCCTACAATGAGCAGTTCTTC
-	TRBV7-6	15	few	TRBJ1-1	CASSLEARANTEAFF	TGTGCCAGCAGCTTAGAGGCGAGGGCGAACACTGAAGCTTTCTTT
-	TRBV7-9	16	-	TRBJ1-6	CASSGPLSSYNSPLHF	TGTGCCAGCAGCGGGCCACTGAGCTCCTATAATTCACCCCTCCACTTT
TRBD2	TRBV7-6	20	-	TRBJ2-6	CASSGGTSGGQLSGANVLTF	TGCGCCAGCAGCGGGGGGACTAGCGGGGGGCAACTCTCTGGGGCCAACGTCCTGACTTTC
TRBD1	TRBV9	16	few	TRBJ2-5	CASSPEDRGNRETQYF	TGTGCCAGCAGCCCCGAGGACAGGGGAAATAGGGAGACCCAGTACTTC
-	TRBV30	15	once	TRBJ1-2	CAFYPSMTADYGYTF	TGTGCCTTCTACCCCTCAATGACGGCGGACTATGGCTACACCTTC
-	TRBV4-2	16	-	TRBJ1-1	CASGKPDGTRNTEAFF	TGTGCCAGCGGAAAACCCGACGGGACAAGGAACACTGAAGCTTTCTTT